The clone carrying this TCR beta chain turned up a few times. Its antigen remains unidentified. The entry originates in a study of T-cell reconstitution after alpha-beta-depleted transplantation in children. A library of TCRbeta sequences, prepared with unique molecular identifiers, was generated. TCRdb fed the PCR reads into MiXCR, producing one record per CDR3 protein. Counted here are about 250,000 distinct CDR3 sequences, under 30% occurring once; the ten biggest clones make up more than 4.5%. The CDR3 is made up of 15 amino acids. The J segment lost 3 bases and the V segment lost 4 bases, leaving 3 bases of the junction unmatched. Germline V gives CDR1 SGHKS, CDR2 YYEKEE (reference sequence). Whole-study results and caveats: Elevated TCRbeta diversity at day 60 was traced, in some patients, to surviving recipient T cells and thymic progenitors. One year after transplant, T-cell counts and diversity came mostly from newly produced T cells. In patients about two months after transplant, alpha-beta T cells reportedly arose from several hundred expanded graft clones.

V gene TRBV5-5 combines with J gene TRBJ2-3; 12 bases are shared with TRBD2. Material: PBMCs, mostly from graft donor cells, obtained 360 days after TCRalphabeta/CD19-depleted stem cell transplant. The clonotype originates from a female patient aged 2-10 years who had a stem cell transplant for congenital amegakaryocytic thrombocytopenia, so the T cells may come from the graft donor. DNA of the CDR3: TGTGCCAGCAGCGTAGGACTAGCGGGGACAGATACGCAGTATTTT. As protein: CASSVGLAGTDTQYF.